The sequence of this TCR beta chain was determined in a study of beta chain features in type 1 diabetes. Germline CDR1 MDHEN, CDR2 SYDVKM. The CDR3 covers 14 residues. V shed 6 bases, J shed 2 bases, and the junction held 6 bases outside the gene matches. With respect to this clone: Its antigen is unidentified.

General study results and limits: The study found that naive, central memory and Treg TCRB repertoires appeared more similar in patients than in healthy donors.

TCRB transcripts that were expressed got sequenced, as all of the isolated RNA had been reverse transcribed. Sequenced by immunoSEQ multiplex PCR; TCRdb stores in-frame clones only, minus some. The sample consists of about 160,000 clones, around 8% of them appearing once. The J gene is TRBJ2-7, the V gene TRBV28; 8 positions match TRBD1. This sequence originates from a young man in good health. Sequencing was done on a sample of central memory CD4+ T cells from blood. The CDR3 loop is CASRSGQEAYEQYF. The CDR3 nucleotides read TGTGCCAGCAGATCGGGACAGGAGGCCTACGAGCAGTACTTC.